What follows are 3 T cell receptor beta chains derived from one specimen sequenced in a study of PD-1 blockade in classical Hodgkin lymphoma. Relapse after autologous stem cell transplantation occurred in every patient, and brentuximab vedotin exposure varied. Repertoires were generated with immunoSEQ multiplex PCR, while TCRdb's copy carries only in-frame clones and drops some. The sample includes around 66,000 clones, about two thirds seen only once; the top ten take approximately 9.9%. The input for sequencing was peripheral blood mononuclear cells (PBMCs), taken before the second cycle of nivolumab. The receptors originated from a human donor with classical Hodgkin lymphoma.

This chain joins TRBV2 and TRBJ1-6, with 7 positions matching TRBD1. The germline V gene encodes CDR1 SNHLY and CDR2 FYNNEI. The CDR3 loop spans 14 amino acids. J was trimmed by 6 bases and V by 10 bases; bases with no gene match: 9. The CDR3 DNA reads as TGTGCCACCCAACCGGGACAGTTTAATTCACCCCTCCACTTT. Translation: CATQPGQFNSPLHF.

The chain links TRBV4-1 to TRBJ1-2; the D is unclear. This CDR3 has 13 amino acids. The ends were cut back, 4 bases at V and 4 bases at J, with 10 bases in the middle. Germline assignment: CDR1 MGHRA and CDR2 YSYEKL. Here the CDR3 reads CASSLARGYGYTF. The CDR3 DNA reads TGCGCCAGCAGCCTTGCCCGGGGCTATGGCTACACCTTC.

This clone showed up just once. This chain links TRBV5-4 with TRBJ1-2; 8 positions match TRBD1. The CDR3 extends over 16 amino acids. Germline V gives CDR1 SGHNT, CDR2 YYREEE (reference sequence). J was trimmed by 1 base and V by 3 bases; bases with no gene match: 8. The CDR3 DNA sequence: TGTGCCAGCAGCTCAGGACAGGGAAGGTATAACTATGGCTACACCTTC. Translating it yields CASSSGQGRYNYGYTF. Based on the CDR3 plus reference TRBV5-4 and TRBJ1-2, the full variable domain is ETGVTQSPTHLIKTRGQQVTLRCSSQSGHNTVSWYQQALGQGPQFIFQYYREEENGRGNFPPRFSGLQFPNYSSELNVNALELDDSALYLCASSSGQGRYNYGYTFGSGTRLTVV.